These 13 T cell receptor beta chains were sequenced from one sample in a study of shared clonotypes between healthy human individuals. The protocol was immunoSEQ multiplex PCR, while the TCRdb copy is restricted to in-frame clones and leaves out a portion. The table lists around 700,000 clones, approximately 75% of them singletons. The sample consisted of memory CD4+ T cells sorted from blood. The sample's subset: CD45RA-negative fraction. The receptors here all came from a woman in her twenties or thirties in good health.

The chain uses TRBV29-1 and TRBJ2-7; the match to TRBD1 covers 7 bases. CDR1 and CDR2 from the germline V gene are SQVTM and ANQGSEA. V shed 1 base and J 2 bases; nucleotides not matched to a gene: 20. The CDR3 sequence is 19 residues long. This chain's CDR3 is CSVEARRDRPFEGAYEQYF. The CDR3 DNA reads TGCAGCGTTGAAGCCCGCCGGGACAGACCATTCGAGGGGGCCTACGAGCAGTACTTC.

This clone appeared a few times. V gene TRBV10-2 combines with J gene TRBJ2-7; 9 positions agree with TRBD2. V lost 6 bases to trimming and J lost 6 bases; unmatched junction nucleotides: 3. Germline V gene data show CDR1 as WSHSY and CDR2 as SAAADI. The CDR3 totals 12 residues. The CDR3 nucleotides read TGCGCCAGCAGGAGTAGCGGGAGCGAGCAGTACTTC. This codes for CASRSSGSEQYF.

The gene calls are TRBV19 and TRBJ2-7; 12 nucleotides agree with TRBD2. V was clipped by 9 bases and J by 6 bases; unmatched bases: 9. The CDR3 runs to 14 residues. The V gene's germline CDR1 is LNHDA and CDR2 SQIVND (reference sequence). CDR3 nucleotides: TGTGCCAGCGCCCGCCTAGCGGGAGGGTCCGAGCAGTACTTC. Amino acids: CASARLAGGSEQYF.

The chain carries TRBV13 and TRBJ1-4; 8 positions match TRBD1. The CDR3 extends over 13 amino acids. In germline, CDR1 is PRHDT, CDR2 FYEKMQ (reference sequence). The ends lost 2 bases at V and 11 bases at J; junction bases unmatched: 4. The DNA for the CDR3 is TGTGCCAGCAGCTTATCCACAGGGGGGAAACTGTTTTTT. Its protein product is CASSLSTGGKLFF.

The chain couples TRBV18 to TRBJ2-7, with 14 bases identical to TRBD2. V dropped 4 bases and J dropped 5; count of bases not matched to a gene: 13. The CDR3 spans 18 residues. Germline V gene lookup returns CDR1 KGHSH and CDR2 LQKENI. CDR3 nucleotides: TGTGCCAGCTCACGGGCCATTATGGGACTAGCGGGAGTTAACGAGCAGTACTTC. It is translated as CASSRAIMGLAGVNEQYF.

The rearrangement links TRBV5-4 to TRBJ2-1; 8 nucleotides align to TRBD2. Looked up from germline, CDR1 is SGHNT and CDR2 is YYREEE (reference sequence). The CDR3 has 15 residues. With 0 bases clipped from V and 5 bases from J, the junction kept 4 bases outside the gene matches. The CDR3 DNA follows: TGTGCCAGCAGCTTGGGGACTAGCCCACACAATGAGCAGTTCTTC. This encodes CASSLGTSPHNEQFF.

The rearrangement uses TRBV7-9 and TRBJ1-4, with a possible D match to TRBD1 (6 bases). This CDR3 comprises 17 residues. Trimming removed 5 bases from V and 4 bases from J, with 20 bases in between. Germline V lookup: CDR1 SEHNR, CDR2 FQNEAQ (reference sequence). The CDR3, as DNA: TGTGCCAGCAGCCCTCTCCAGTGGACAGCTATTAATGAAAAACTGTTTTTT. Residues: CASSPLQWTAINEKLFF. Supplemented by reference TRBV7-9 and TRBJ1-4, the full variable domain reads DTGVSQNPRHKITKRGQNVTFRCDPISEHNRLYWYRQTLGQGPEFLTYFQNEAQLEKSRLLSDRFSAERPKGSFSTLEIQRTEQGDSAMYLCASSPLQWTAINEKLFFGSGTQLSVL.

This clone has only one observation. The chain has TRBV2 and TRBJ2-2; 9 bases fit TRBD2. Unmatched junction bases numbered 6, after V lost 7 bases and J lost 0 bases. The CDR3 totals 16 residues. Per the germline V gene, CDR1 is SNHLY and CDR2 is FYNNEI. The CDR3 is CASISSGNPNTGELFF. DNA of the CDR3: TGTGCCAGCATTTCTAGCGGGAATCCGAACACCGGGGAGCTGTTTTTT.

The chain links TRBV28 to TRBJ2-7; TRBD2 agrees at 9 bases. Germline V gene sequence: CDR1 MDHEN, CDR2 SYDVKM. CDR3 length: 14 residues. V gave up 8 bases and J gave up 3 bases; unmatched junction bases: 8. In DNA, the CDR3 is TGTGCCAGCGGGCTAGCGGGGATAAACTACGAGCAGTACTTC. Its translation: CASGLAGINYEQYF.

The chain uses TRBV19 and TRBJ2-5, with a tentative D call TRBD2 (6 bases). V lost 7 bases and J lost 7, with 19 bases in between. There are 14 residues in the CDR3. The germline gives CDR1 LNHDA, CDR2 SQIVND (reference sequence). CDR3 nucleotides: TGTGCCAGTACCCAAGGCGGGGAAGGAGGGACCCAGTACTTC. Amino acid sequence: CASTQGGEGGTQYF.

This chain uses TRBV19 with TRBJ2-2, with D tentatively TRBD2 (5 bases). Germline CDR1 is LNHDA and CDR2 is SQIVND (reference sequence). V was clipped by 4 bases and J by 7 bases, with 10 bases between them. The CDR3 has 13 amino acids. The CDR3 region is CASSTDWGGELFF. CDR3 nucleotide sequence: TGTGCCAGTAGTACGGACTGGGGCGGGGAGCTGTTTTTT. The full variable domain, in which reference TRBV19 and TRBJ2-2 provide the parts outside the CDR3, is DGGITQSPKYLFRKEGQNVTLSCEQNLNHDAMYWYRQDPGQGLRLIYYSQIVNDFQKGDIAEGYSVSREKKESFPLTVTSAQKNPTAFYLCASSTDWGGELFFGEGSRLTVL.

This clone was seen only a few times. CDR3 coding DNA: TGCGCCAGCAGCACTATTGCAGCGGGAGGAGGCACAGATACGCAGTATTTT. Translating it yields CASSTIAAGGGTDTQYF. The rearrangement uses TRBV5-1 and TRBJ2-3, with 9 bases aligning to TRBD2. The CDR3 has 17 residues. The V and J ends lost 4 bases and 1 base, in that order; junction bases with no gene match: 10. In germline, CDR1 is SGHRS, CDR2 YFSETQ.

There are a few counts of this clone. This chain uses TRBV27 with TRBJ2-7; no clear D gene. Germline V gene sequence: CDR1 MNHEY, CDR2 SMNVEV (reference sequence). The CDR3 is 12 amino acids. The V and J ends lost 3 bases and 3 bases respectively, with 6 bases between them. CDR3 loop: CASSFRGYEQYF. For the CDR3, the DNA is TGTGCCAGCAGTTTTAGAGGCTACGAGCAGTACTTC.